Listed here are 19 T cell receptor beta chains from one sample, sequenced in a study of T cell responses to AZD1222 COVID-19 vaccine. Repertoires were generated with immunoSEQ multiplex PCR, while TCRdb's copy carries only in-frame clones and drops some. The sample has about 170,000 clones, less than 90% seen once; the top ten hold about 1.5%. Sequenced material: peripheral blood, taken on day 0 of AZD1222 vaccination. The origin of the receptors is an adult in good health.

J is TRBJ1-4 and V is TRBV4-2, with 7 bases fitting TRBD1. The V gene's germline CDR1 is LGHNA and CDR2 YNFKEQ. This CDR3 contains 17 residues. V shed 3 bases and J 7 bases; nucleotides not matched to a gene: 14. Written as DNA, the CDR3 is TGTGCCAGCAGCCACAACCCAACAGGGGACAGTCCTGAAAAACTGTTTTTT. This encodes CASSHNPTGDSPEKLFF.

This clone showed up just a few times. The rearrangement uses TRBV28 and TRBJ1-5, with 7 positions matching TRBD1. V lost 3 bases, J lost 1 base, and 12 bases stayed unmatched. Germline lookup yields CDR1 MDHEN and CDR2 SYDVKM. The CDR3 is 18 amino acids. CDR3 coding DNA: TGTGCCAGCAGTTTTGTAGCCACAGGGGCTTGGAGCAATCAGCCCCAGCATTTT. It codes for CASSFVATGAWSNQPQHF.

V and J are TRBV20-1 and TRBJ2-4, with TRBD1 matching over 7 bases. Germline V CDR1 and CDR2: DFQATT, SNEGSKA (reference sequence). The CDR3 runs 13 residues. Trimming removed 3 bases from V and 7 bases from J; junction bases left unmatched: 6. The CDR3: CSASRQGENIQYF. The CDR3 DNA reads as TGCAGTGCTAGTAGACAGGGTGAGAACATTCAGTACTTC.

The chain links TRBV3-1 (or the pseudogene TRBV3-2) to TRBJ2-7, with D tentatively TRBD1 (6 bases). Trimming took 8 bases from V and 4 from J, leaving 15 bases between them. From germline, CDR1 is LGHDT and CDR2 YNNKEL (reference sequence). This CDR3 comprises 13 residues. Here the CDR3 reads CASPPGQSYEQYV. The CDR3 DNA follows: TGTGCCAGCCCCCCGGGACAAAGTTACGAGCAGTACGTC.

This clone was seen only once. The chain uses TRBV2 and TRBJ2-5; D might be TRBD2 (7 bases). Trimming removed 4 bases from V and 13 bases from J, with 13 bases in between. The CDR3 spans 11 residues. Germline CDR1 is SNHLY and CDR2 is FYNNEI. CDR3 amino acids: CASSAAGALYF. The DNA for the CDR3 is TGTGCCAGCAGTGCCGCGGGGGCCCTGTACTTC.

The V and J genes are TRBV5-1 and TRBJ1-2; 9 bases match TRBD1. Trimming cost V 3 bases and J 6 bases; bases outside gene matches: 9. Germline V lookup: CDR1 SGHRS, CDR2 YFSETQ. CDR3 size: 15 residues. CDR3 residues: CASSSQGQGYDGYTF. The CDR3 nucleotides are TGCGCCAGCAGCTCACAAGGACAGGGGTACGATGGCTACACCTTC.

This clone was picked up a small number of times. The genes are TRBV28 and TRBJ1-5; 7 bases map to TRBD1. The germline CDR1 and CDR2 sequences are MDHEN and SYDVKM. Trimming took 11 bases from V and 3 from J; bases not matched to a gene: 10. This CDR3 region has 14 residues. The CDR3 loop reads CASSPGGDNQPQHF. The CDR3 DNA sequence: TGTGCCTCTTCCCCAGGGGGGGACAATCAGCCCCAGCATTTT.

The V gene is TRBV5-4, the J gene TRBJ2-3; TRBD1 agrees at 8 bases. This CDR3 comprises 15 residues. From germline, CDR1 is SGHNT and CDR2 YYREEE (reference sequence). With 2 bases clipped from V and 2 bases from J, the junction kept 4 bases outside the gene matches. CDR3 sequence (DNA): TGTGCCAGCAGCTTCAGGGGGCGTTTCACAGATACGCAGTATTTT. This sequence encodes CASSFRGRFTDTQYF.

CDR3 sequence: CASSLRDVGNANTGELFF. CDR3 nucleotide sequence: TGTGCCAGCAGCTTAAGGGATGTAGGAAATGCGAACACCGGGGAGCTGTTTTTT. The chain has TRBV11-2 and TRBJ2-2; D unresolved. Trimming took off 2 bases at V and 0 bases at J, with 16 bases between the two ends. From germline, CDR1 is SGHAT and CDR2 FQNNGV. The CDR3 has 18 residues.

V is TRBV6-5 and J is TRBJ1-5; 9 bases match TRBD1. This CDR3 has 15 residues. Trimming cost V 6 bases and J 0 bases; bases outside gene matches: 3. Germline CDR1 and CDR2: MNHEY and SVGAGI. The CDR3 is CASSRDRASNQPQHF. CDR3 nucleotides: TGTGCCAGCAGCAGGGACAGGGCTAGCAATCAGCCCCAGCATTTT.

The V gene is TRBV5-6, the J gene TRBJ2-7; no clear D. The CDR3 consists of 16 residues. Trimming took 0 bases from V and 0 from J, leaving 13 bases between them. Per germline, CDR1 SGHDT and CDR2 YYEEEE. The CDR3 region has the DNA TGTGCCAGCAGCTTGGGTCCATCGAAATTCTCCTACGAGCAGTACTTC. Amino acid sequence: CASSLGPSKFSYEQYF.

V gene TRBV3-1 (or the pseudogene TRBV3-2) combines with J gene TRBJ1-5; 8 nucleotides align to TRBD1. Trimming cost V 1 base and J 3 bases; bases outside gene matches: 2. Germline V gene data show CDR1 as LGHDT and CDR2 as YNNKEL (reference sequence). The length of the CDR3 is 15 residues. CDR3: CASSQGQGTNQPQHF. The DNA of the CDR3 is TGTGCCAGCAGCCAAGGACAGGGGACCAATCAGCCCCAGCATTTT.

The CDR3 DNA reads TGTGCCAGCAGTTATACAGGGAAAAACATTCAGTACTTC. Its translation is CASSYTGKNIQYF. J is TRBJ2-4 and V is TRBV28; possibly TRBD1 for D (6 bases). This CDR3 contains 13 residues. V was clipped by 4 bases and J by 4 bases, with 8 bases between them. Germline-derived CDR1 and CDR2 are MDHEN and SYDVKM.

This clone was found a few times. This rearrangement joins TRBV5-1 to TRBJ1-1; D unclear. The CDR3 totals 13 residues. Per germline, CDR1 SGHRS and CDR2 YFSETQ. V lost 4 bases and J 11 bases, leaving 18 bases between the germline ends. As DNA, the CDR3 is TGCGCCAGCAGCCCCCTAGAAACCTCACGGGCTTTCTTT. Translating it yields CASSPLETSRAFF.

This chain uses TRBV28 with TRBJ2-1; unclear D gene. Trimming left V 5 bases short and J 3 bases short, with 14 bases between. CDR1 and CDR2 (germline): MDHEN, SYDVKM. The CDR3 has 15 amino acids. The CDR3 DNA sequence: TGTGCCAGCAGTGGTTCTGAAGGTTTCTACAATGAGCAGTTCTTC. It yields the protein CASSGSEGFYNEQFF.

This chain uses TRBV7-9 with TRBJ2-2; possible D gene TRBD1, 5 bases. CDR1 SEHNR and CDR2 FQNEAQ come from the germline V gene (reference sequence). Trimming cost V 1 base and J 0 bases, with 12 bases left between them. The CDR3 is 17 amino acids. The CDR3: CASSLGTRDANTGELFF. CDR3 sequence (DNA): TGTGCCAGCAGCTTAGGTACCAGGGATGCGAACACCGGGGAGCTGTTTTTT. Complete variable domain (other parts from reference TRBV7-9 and TRBJ2-2): DTGVSQNPRHKITKRGQNVTFRCDPISEHNRLYWYRQTLGQGPEFLTYFQNEAQLEKSRLLSDRFSAERPKGSFSTLEIQRTEQGDSAMYLCASSLGTRDANTGELFFGEGSRLTVL.

The rearrangement uses TRBV19 and TRBJ2-1; D perhaps matches TRBD2 (6 bases). From germline, CDR1 is LNHDA and CDR2 SQIVND (reference sequence). V was shortened by 3 bases and J by 4 bases, with 13 bases between the two germline ends. The CDR3 spans 15 residues. In nucleotides, the CDR3 is TGTGCCAGTAGTATCGGGCTAGCGAGGTACAATGAGCAGTTCTTC. Its protein is CASSIGLARYNEQFF.

V usage is TRBV6-5 and J usage is TRBJ2-7; D might be TRBD2 (6 bases). The CDR3 consists of 13 residues. The V gene lost 2 bases and the J gene lost 1 base, with 6 bases spanning the gap. Germline values: CDR1 MNHEY, CDR2 SVGAGI. The CDR3 reads CASSYAGSYEQYF. CDR3 DNA sequence: TGTGCCAGCAGTTACGCGGGATCCTACGAGCAGTACTTC.

J is TRBJ2-7 and V is TRBV18; 10 nucleotides agree with TRBD1. The V gene's germline CDR1 is KGHSH and CDR2 LQKENI. The CDR3 contains 15 residues. Trimming at V came to 3 bases and at J to 4 bases, leaving 6 bases not matched to a gene. CDR3 sequence (DNA): TGTGCCAGCTCACCGGGGACAGGGGCCCGGTACGAGCAGTACTTC. Amino acid sequence: CASSPGTGARYEQYF.